The 27 T cell receptor beta chains listed next were all sequenced from one sample in a study of shared T cell receptors in the human thymus. Sequencing was performed with immunoSEQ multiplex PCR; in TCRdb, only in-frame clones are kept and a portion is missing. The data show fewer than 700,000 clones, around 89% seen once. These data also formed part of another study, on human thymus T cells.

Sequencing was done on a sample of thymocytes. These receptors originate from a boy under two years old with a congenital heart defect.

This clone was detected only once. The chain has TRBV5-8 and TRBJ2-7; the match to TRBD1 covers 10 bases. The CDR3 covers 16 residues. Trimming cost V 0 bases and J 2 bases; bases outside gene matches: 5. Per the germline V gene, CDR1 is SGHTS and CDR2 is YDEGEE. CDR3 sequence (DNA): TGTGCCAGCAGCTTGGCCCGGGACAGGGGAACCTACGAGCAGTACTTC. This translates into CASSLARDRGTYEQYF.

Points on this clone: Distinct nucleotide sequences in the sample also encode this CDR3. The chain joins TRBV7-9 to TRBJ2-7, with TRBD1 matching over 8 bases. J lost 4 bases, V lost 5 bases, and 4 bases had no gene match. The length of the CDR3 is 13 residues. Germline V gene data show CDR1 as SEHNR and CDR2 as FQNEAQ (reference sequence). This CDR3 reads CASSRTGGYEQYF. CDR3 in DNA: TGTGCCAGCAGCCGTACAGGGGGATACGAGCAGTACTTC.

This sequence joins TRBV11-2 and TRBJ2-1, with TRBD2 matching 7 bases. Germline loops: CDR1 SGHAT, CDR2 FQNNGV. CDR3 length equals 17 residues. J lost 2 bases, V lost 5 bases, and 12 bases had no gene match. The CDR3 DNA reads TGTGCCAGCAGCATCCACGGGGGAGGGAACCCCTACAATGAGCAGTTCTTC. It is translated as CASSIHGGGNPYNEQFF.

The CDR3 region is CASRPQRAQNTGELFF. CDR3 DNA: TGTGCCAGCAGACCGCAGCGGGCTCAGAACACCGGGGAGCTGTTTTTT. The J gene is TRBJ2-2, the V gene TRBV13; TRBD2 might be the D (6 bases). Trimming pared 6 bases from V and 1 base from J, leaving 15 bases between. Germline lookup yields CDR1 PRHDT and CDR2 FYEKMQ (reference sequence). This CDR3 comprises 16 residues.

The genes are TRBV6-5 and TRBJ2-6, with D perhaps TRBD1 (5 bases). V gave up 5 bases and J gave up 4 bases, with 9 bases separating them. This CDR3 is 14 amino acids long. Germline V gene sequence: CDR1 MNHEY, CDR2 SVGAGI. The CDR3 loop reads CASSKGWGANVLTF. CDR3 DNA sequence: TGTGCCAGCAGTAAGGGGTGGGGGGCCAACGTCCTGACTTTC.

The chain employs TRBV14 and TRBJ1-1, with TRBD1 as a possible D gene (5 bases). With 3 bases removed from V and 0 bases from J, the gap between germline ends came to 17 bases. Per germline, CDR1 SGHDN and CDR2 FVKESK. The CDR3 length is 17 residues. CDR3 bases: TGTGCCAGCAGCCAGCGGGGGTTCGTGGCCATGAACACTGAAGCTTTCTTT. Translation: CASSQRGFVAMNTEAFF.

The rearrangement uses TRBV19 and TRBJ2-5; D is ambiguous. From germline, CDR1 is LNHDA and CDR2 SQIVND (reference sequence). The germline V and J ends were trimmed by 4 bases and 1 base, with 13 bases remaining between them. The CDR3 sequence is 15 residues long. DNA of the CDR3: TGTGCCAGTAGTACTTCTCCCTATCCCCAAGAGACCCAGTACTTC. Its translation: CASSTSPYPQETQYF.

The table lists this clone with a count of one. This chain links TRBV5-1 with TRBJ2-5, with TRBD1 identical over 7 bases. The J call may not be correct, given that the DNA end is closer to TRBJ2-7. This CDR3 spans 16 amino acids. The germline V gene encodes CDR1 SGHRS and CDR2 YFSETQ. CDR3 nucleotide sequence: TGCGCCAGCAGCTCGCTTTTCGGACAGGTAGCCTACGAGCAGTACTTC. Amino acids: CASSSLFGQVAYEQYF.

The chain carries TRBV6-5 and TRBJ2-5, with TRBD2 as a possible D gene (5 bases). V lost 8 bases to trimming and J lost 1 base, with 11 bases between them. The CDR3 totals 13 residues. Germline V CDR1 and CDR2: MNHEY, SVGAGI. The CDR3 is CASGYRGQETQYF. The CDR3 region has the DNA TGTGCCAGCGGCTACCGGGGCCAAGAGACCCAGTACTTC.

J is TRBJ2-2 and V is TRBV30; 8 nucleotides agree with TRBD2. The CDR3 spans 18 residues. V shed 1 base and J 2 bases; nucleotides not matched to a gene: 12. Germline CDR1 and CDR2: GTSNPN and SVGIG (reference sequence). In DNA, the CDR3 is TGTGCCTGGAGTGAGGGGTGGCGGGAGGCCTCCAACACCGGGGAGCTGTTTTTT. Translated, it gives CAWSEGWREASNTGELFF. The full variable domain, rest sourced from reference TRBV30 and TRBJ2-2, is SQTIHQWPATLVQPVGSPLSLECTVEGTSNPNLYWYRQAAGRGLQLLFYSVGIGQISSEVPQNLSASRPQDRQFILSSKKLLLSDSGFYLCAWSEGWREASNTGELFFGEGSRLTVL.

The chain combines TRBV5-1 with TRBJ1-3, with a weak D call TRBD1 (5 bases). Germline V gives CDR1 SGHRS, CDR2 YFSETQ. The CDR3 spans 16 residues. Trimming removed 0 bases at V and 4 bases at J, with 14 bases between. Here the CDR3 reads CASSLEGRVFGNTIYF. The CDR3 nucleotides read TGCGCCAGCAGCTTGGAGGGGAGGGTGTTCGGAAACACCATATATTTT.

The rearrangement uses TRBV6-1 and TRBJ1-4; no clear D. Germline CDR1 reads MNHNS; CDR2 reads SASEGT. The CDR3 contains 14 residues. V gave up 3 bases and J gave up 7 bases, with 12 bases separating them. The CDR3, as DNA: TGTGCCAGCAGTGAGTATGCAGGACTTGAAAAACTGTTTTTT. Its protein is CASSEYAGLEKLFF.

The rearrangement uses TRBV5-8 and TRBJ2-7; D not resolved. This CDR3 comprises 13 residues. V shed 6 bases and J shed 0 bases, with 10 bases lying between them. Germline CDR1 SGHTS, CDR2 YDEGEE. The CDR3 coding sequence is TGTGCCAGCAAGAGCCCTATCTCCTACGAGCAGTACTTC. As protein: CASKSPISYEQYF.

The rearrangement joins TRBV6-6 to TRBJ2-3, with 7 nucleotides matching TRBD2. V shed 5 bases and J 2 bases; nucleotides not matched to a gene: 10. This CDR3 is built from 16 residues. Germline V gene sequence: CDR1 MNHNY, CDR2 SVGAGI (reference sequence). CDR3: CASSPSRGSNTDTQYF. The CDR3 nucleotides are TGTGCCAGCAGTCCCTCCCGCGGGAGTAACACAGATACGCAGTATTTT.

This rearrangement joins TRBV30 to TRBJ1-5; TRBD1 is a possible D gene (6 bases). This CDR3 has 15 residues. Trimming left V 2 bases short and J 1 base short, with 12 bases between. Germline-derived CDR1 and CDR2 are GTSNPN and SVGIG (reference sequence). The CDR3 protein is CAWSMGAGSNQPQHF. DNA of the CDR3: TGTGCCTGGAGTATGGGGGCAGGGAGCAATCAGCCCCAGCATTTT.

The chain recombines TRBV5-1 with TRBJ1-2, with TRBD1 identical over 9 bases. The CDR3 is made up of 17 amino acids. CDR1 and CDR2 (germline): SGHRS, YFSETQ. J lost 2 bases, V lost 3 bases, and 11 bases had no gene match. The DNA for the CDR3 is TGCGCCAGCAGCTGGGGGGACAGGGAGCTCGTGAACTATGGCTACACCTTC. This codes for CASSWGDRELVNYGYTF.

V and J are TRBV6-1 and TRBJ1-2; D perhaps matches TRBD1 (6 bases). Germline CDR1 is MNHNS and CDR2 is SASEGT. The V and J ends lost 8 bases and 3 bases respectively, with 13 bases between them. The CDR3 spans 13 residues. This chain's CDR3 is CASYRVRDYGYTF. In DNA, the CDR3 is TGTGCCAGCTACAGGGTACGGGACTATGGCTACACCTTC.

DNA for the CDR3: TGTGCCAGGCCCTTTTGTGGGCGCTATGGCTACACCTTC. Its translation: CARPFCGRYGYTF. The V and J genes are TRBV6-5 and TRBJ1-2; D unclear. Germline values: CDR1 MNHEY, CDR2 SVGAGI. The CDR3 has 13 amino acids. With 9 bases removed from V and 4 bases from J, the gap between germline ends came to 15 bases.

The chain has TRBV6-5 and TRBJ2-7; perhaps TRBD1 as D (6 bases). Germline CDR1 is MNHEY and CDR2 is SVGAGI. This CDR3 region has 13 residues. Trimming pared 7 bases from V and 3 bases from J, leaving 13 bases between. The DNA of the CDR3 is TGTGCCAGCACCAAGGGGGACCGCTACGAGCAGTACTTC. It encodes CASTKGDRYEQYF.

The rearrangement joins TRBV7-3 to TRBJ2-3; 7 bases are shared with TRBD2. Germline assignment: CDR1 SGHTA and CDR2 FQGTGA. This CDR3 has 18 residues. Unmatched junction bases numbered 10, after V lost 1 base and J lost 0 bases. CDR3 residues: CASSLISPGGSSTDTQYF. CDR3 bases: TGTGCCAGCAGCTTAATAAGCCCGGGAGGATCTAGCACAGATACGCAGTATTTT.

This chain uses TRBV30 with TRBJ2-4; 8 nucleotides line up with TRBD1. V shed 1 base, J shed 1 base, and the junction held 9 bases outside the gene matches. Germline V gene sequence: CDR1 GTSNPN, CDR2 SVGIG (reference sequence). This CDR3 has 17 residues. The CDR3 DNA is TGTGCCTGGAGTGGCTACCAAAGACAGGGGGCCAAAAACATTCAGTACTTC. Translating it yields CAWSGYQRQGAKNIQYF.

This clone was picked up one time. The rearrangement uses TRBV27 and TRBJ2-7, with D tentatively TRBD2 (6 bases). CDR3 length equals 15 residues. Trimming removed 6 bases at V and 0 bases at J, with 15 bases between. Germline V gene data show CDR1 as MNHEY and CDR2 as SMNVEV (reference sequence). For the CDR3, the DNA is TGTGCCAGCAGACCCGACCGGGACTCCTCCTACGAGCAGTACTTC. This gives the protein CASRPDRDSSYEQYF.

This sequence joins TRBV5-1 and TRBJ1-2; TRBD1 matches at 8 bases. This CDR3 spans 13 amino acids. Germline V gene lookup returns CDR1 SGHRS and CDR2 YFSETQ. J lost 3 bases, V lost 4 bases, and 2 bases had no gene match. CDR3 protein: CASSPGQDYGYTF. The DNA for the CDR3 is TGCGCCAGCAGCCCGGGACAGGACTATGGCTACACCTTC.

A single count supports this clone. The chain has TRBV4-3 and TRBJ2-1; 10 positions match TRBD1. The CDR3 length is 16 residues. V was pared by 3 bases and J by 2 bases, with 4 bases of the junction left unmatched. The germline V gene has CDR1 LGHNA and CDR2 YSLEER. CDR3 bases: TGCGCCAGCAGCCAGGGCGGACAGGGGGCCTACAATGAGCAGTTCTTC. Protein sequence: CASSQGGQGAYNEQFF.

J is TRBJ1-2 and V is TRBV29-1, with TRBD1 as a possible D gene (6 bases). The V gene's germline CDR1 is SQVTM and CDR2 ANQGSEA. The V end lost 7 bases, the J end lost 2 bases, and 11 bases lay between the germline ends. The CDR3 is 12 residues long. The CDR3 coding sequence is TGCAGCGCCCGGGACACCAACTATGGCTACACCTTC. It yields the protein CSARDTNYGYTF.

The chain links TRBV5-6 to TRBJ2-7; TRBD1 matches 10 bases. The CDR3 is made up of 16 amino acids. The V segment lost 3 bases and the J segment 2 bases; nucleotides outside the gene matches: 8. Germline CDR1 reads SGHDT; CDR2 reads YYEEEE. The CDR3: CASSSAPGTGAYEQYF. As DNA, the CDR3 is TGTGCCAGCAGCTCGGCGCCAGGGACAGGGGCCTACGAGCAGTACTTC.

The V call is TRBV25-1, the J call TRBJ2-7; the D gene is possibly TRBD1 (6 bases). CDR1 and CDR2 (germline): MGHDK, SYGVNS. V was shortened by 5 bases and J by 2 bases, with 13 bases between the two germline ends. The CDR3 runs 14 residues. In nucleotides, the CDR3 is TGTGCCAGCAGTCATCCGGGACATCCCTACGAGCAGTACTTC. As protein: CASSHPGHPYEQYF.